The following is a T cell receptor beta chain sequence with its context. Original handling: Estimates of nucleated cell counts were drawn from the amplification of reference gene primers. Using immunoSEQ multiplex PCR, the repertoire was profiled, and TCRdb retains in-frame clones only, with some absent. D and trimming were read from the DNA, whereas the V and J calls and clone size are those reported in that table. The top ten hold 1.6% of the sample, which has 150,000 to 200,000 clones, approximately 88% seen once. This entry belongs to a study of blood T cell repertoires in COVID-19. Study as a whole: Nucleic acid was either cDNA or gDNA, and it came from T cells, B-cell-depleted T cells, or PBMCs.

The CDR3 sequence is 14 residues long. Per the germline V gene, CDR1 is SGHKS and CDR2 is YYEKEE (reference sequence). After removal of 3 bases from V and 2 bases from J, the junction contained 2 bases not matched to a gene. The TCR originated in a woman between 50 and 59 years old with acute or convalescent COVID-19. The sample taken for sequencing was peripheral blood. The chain joins TRBV5-5 to TRBJ2-7, with 10 bases matching TRBD2. CDR3 region: CASSSTSGPYEQYF. The CDR3 nucleotides are TGTGCCAGCAGCTCGACTAGCGGGCCCTACGAGCAGTACTTC.